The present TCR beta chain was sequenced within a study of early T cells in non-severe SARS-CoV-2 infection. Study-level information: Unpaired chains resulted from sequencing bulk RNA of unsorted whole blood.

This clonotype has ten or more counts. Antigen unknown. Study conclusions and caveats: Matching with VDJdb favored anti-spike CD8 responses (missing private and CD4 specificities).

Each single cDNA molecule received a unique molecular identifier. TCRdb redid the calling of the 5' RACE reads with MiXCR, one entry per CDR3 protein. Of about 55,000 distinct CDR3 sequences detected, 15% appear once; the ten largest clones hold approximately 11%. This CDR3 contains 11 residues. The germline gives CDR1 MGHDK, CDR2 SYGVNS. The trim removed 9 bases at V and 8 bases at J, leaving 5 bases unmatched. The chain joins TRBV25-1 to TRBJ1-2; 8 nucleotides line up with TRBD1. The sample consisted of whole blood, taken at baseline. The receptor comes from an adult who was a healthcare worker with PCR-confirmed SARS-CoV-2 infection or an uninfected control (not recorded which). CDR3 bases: TGTGCCAGTCAGGGGGCGCGAGGCTACACCTTC. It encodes CASQGARGYTF.